Listed below are T cell receptor beta chains from one sample, sequenced in a study of tumour-infiltrating T cells in Burkitt lymphoma. Measured with immunoSEQ multiplex PCR; TCRdb has only the in-frame clones, and not every one. In the table there are under 8,500 clones, about 17% of which are singletons. Sequencing was carried out using tumor tissue. These TCRs come from a human donor with diffuse large B-cell lymphoma. The CDR3 runs from the conserved cysteine through the conserved F or W. The D gene is left open where the match is weak. Clone size is stated in some rows and not others, as once, few, many or a class when expanded.

v_call	d_call	clone_size	j_call	cdr3_aa	cdr3_nt
TRBV11-1	TRBD1	NA	TRBJ2-7	CASSLDLTGGYEQYF	TGTGCCAGCAGCTTAGACCTGACAGGGGGCTACGAGCAGTACTTC
TRBV9	NA	few	TRBJ2-1	CASSVDGYPSGEQFF	TGTGCCAGCAGCGTAGACGGCTACCCGTCGGGGGAGCAGTTCTTC
TRBV2	NA	few	TRBJ2-3	CASATGGAGFTDTQYF	TGTGCCAGCGCCACAGGGGGGGCGGGTTTCACAGATACGCAGTATTTT
TRBV7-2	TRBD2	NA	TRBJ2-5	CASSPGGTRTRETQYF	TGTGCCAGCAGCCCCGGCGGGACTAGGACTCGAGAGACCCAGTACTTC
TRBV9	NA	few	TRBJ2-7	CASSVDGSSYEQYF	TGTGCCAGCAGCGTAGACGGGAGCTCCTACGAGCAATACTTC
TRBV28	NA	few	TRBJ1-4	CASSPHPGGGTNEKLFF	TGTGCCAGCAGTCCTCATCCCGGGGGCGGGACTAATGAAAAACTGTTTTTT
TRBV29-1	NA	few	TRBJ2-7	CSVTRDSTYEQYF	TGCAGCGTGACCCGGGACTCGACCTACGAGCAGTACTTC
TRBV9	NA	few	TRBJ2-1	CASSEALGVNEQFF	TGTGCCAGCAGCGAGGCCCTGGGCGTTAATGAGCAGTTCTTC
TRBV5-1	NA	few	TRBJ2-5	CASSSTGTGQETQYF	TGCGCCAGCAGCTCTACCGGGACTGGCCAAGAGACCCAGTACTTC
TRBV6-5	NA	NA	TRBJ2-7	CASSYAQGYEQYF	TGTGCCAGCAGTTACGCCCAGGGGTACGAGCAGTACTTC
TRBV27	TRBD2	few	TRBJ2-3	CASSFSGSTDTQYF	TGTGCCAGCAGTTTTAGCGGGAGCACAGATACGCAGTATTTT
TRBV19	NA	few	TRBJ1-5	CASIAGVNRPQHF	TGTGCCAGTATAGCGGGGGTTAATCGGCCCCAGCATTTT
TRBV15	NA	NA	TRBJ2-5	CATSAGDLQETQYF	TGTGCCACCAGCGCAGGAGACCTACAAGAGACCCAGTACTTC
TRBV5-6	TRBD1	few	TRBJ2-3	CASSLASGGRTDTQYF	TGTGCCAGCAGCTTGGCCTCAGGGGGACGCACAGATACGCAGTATTTT
TRBV28	NA	NA	TRBJ2-3	CASTLATDTQYF	TGTGCCAGCACCCTAGCAACAGATACGCAGTATTTT
TRBV19	TRBD1	once	TRBJ1-2	CASSMDRGLGGYTF	TGTGCCAGTAGTATGGACAGGGGGCTAGGCGGCTACACCTTC
TRBV4-3	NA	few	TRBJ2-6	CASSQDLGTDSLMNVLTF	TGCGCCAGCAGCCAAGATCTTGGGACGGACAGCTTGATGAACGTCCTGACTTTC
TRBV28	TRBD1	NA	TRBJ2-7	CASISGQGSYEQYF	TGTGCCAGCATCTCGGGACAGGGCTCCTACGAGCAGTACTTC
TRBV28	TRBD1	once	TRBJ2-7	CASSSMVQGTYEQYF	TGTGCCAGCAGTTCTATGGTACAGGGGACCTACGAGCAGTACTTC
TRBV9	TRBD1	NA	TRBJ1-5	CASSATGVVGQPQHF	TGTGCCAGCAGCGCGACAGGGGTCGTGGGTCAGCCCCAGCATTTT
TRBV29-1	TRBD1	NA	TRBJ2-5	CSVFSGRGIETQYF	TGCAGCGTCTTTTCCGGCAGGGGGATAGAGACCCAGTACTTC
TRBV19	TRBD2	NA	TRBJ2-1	CASSVGLAGGIEQFF	TGTGCCAGTAGTGTCGGACTAGCGGGAGGGATTGAGCAGTTCTTC
TRBV19	TRBD2	NA	TRBJ2-2	CASSWSAGGPDTGELFF	TGTGCCAGTAGCTGGTCGGCGGGAGGGCCCGACACCGGGGAGCTGTTTTTT
TRBV28	NA	NA	TRBJ1-1	CASSLGRQRTEAFF	TGTGCCAGCAGTTTAGGGCGCCAGCGCACTGAAGCTTTCTTT
TRBV4-1	TRBD1	NA	TRBJ2-7	CASSQDPPRTGFDEQYF	TGCGCCAGCAGCCAAGATCCCCCGAGGACAGGTTTCGACGAGCAGTACTTC
TRBV29-1	TRBD1	few	TRBJ2-5	CSADRAGRETQYF	TGCAGCGCTGACAGGGCTGGTCGAGAGACCCAGTACTTC
TRBV5-1	TRBD2	NA	TRBJ2-1	CASSGEGAGEQFF	TGCGCCAGCAGCGGGGAGGGAGCTGGCGAGCAGTTCTTC
TRBV11-3	NA	NA	TRBJ2-5	CASSADNQETQYF	TGTGCCAGCAGCGCGGACAACCAAGAGACCCAGTACTTC
TRBV4-3	TRBD1	NA	TRBJ2-7	CASSQFGTGDFYEQYF	TGCGCCAGCAGCCAATTCGGGACAGGCGACTTCTACGAGCAGTACTTC
TRBV27	NA	NA	TRBJ2-7	CASSQTGYLSSYEQYF	TGTGCCAGCAGTCAAACAGGGTACCTTTCCTCCTACGAGCAGTACTTC
TRBV4-1	TRBD1	NA	TRBJ2-7	CASSQMGRGTYEQYF	TGCGCCAGCAGCCAGATGGGCAGGGGGACCTACGAGCAGTACTTC
TRBV7-8	NA	few	TRBJ2-7	CASSLVSLPAYEQYF	TGTGCCAGCAGCTTAGTCTCTCTCCCGGCCTACGAGCAGTACTTC
TRBV6-1	NA	NA	TRBJ2-1	CASSSGNNYNEQFF	TGTGCCAGCAGTTCAGGGAACAACTACAATGAGCAGTTCTTC
TRBV7-9	NA	few	TRBJ2-7	CASSLAPGGQYEQYF	TGTGCCAGCAGCTTAGCGCCCGGGGGGCAGTACGAGCAGTACTTC
TRBV5-1	TRBD2	NA	TRBJ2-2	CASSLELAGGPTGELFF	TGCGCCAGCAGCTTGGAGCTAGCGGGAGGGCCCACCGGGGAGCTGTTTTTT
TRBV4-1	TRBD1	NA	TRBJ1-3	CASSQDNEPGGLNTIYF	TGCGCCAGCAGCCAAGATAACGAGCCAGGGGGTTTAAACACCATATATTTT
TRBV6-5	NA	few	TRBJ1-2	CASSYSATNYGYTF	TGTGCCAGCAGTTACTCAGCAACTAACTATGGCTACACCTTC
TRBV5-1	NA	once	TRBJ2-3	CASSRTADTQYF	TGCGCCAGCAGCCGGACTGCAGATACGCAGTATTTT
TRBV4-1	TRBD1	NA	TRBJ2-7	CASSQVPGTGAYEQYF	TGCGCCAGCAGCCAAGTCCCTGGGACAGGGGCCTACGAGCAGTACTTC
TRBV20-1	NA	NA	TRBJ2-7	CSAKNFDEQYF	TGCAGTGCTAAAAATTTCGACGAGCAGTACTTC
TRBV10-3	NA	few	TRBJ2-7	CAISESTYEQYF	TGTGCCATCAGTGAGTCAACTTACGAGCAGTACTTC
TRBV7-6	NA	NA	TRBJ1-5	CASSLGEGQPQHF	TGTGCCAGCAGCTTAGGTGAAGGTCAGCCCCAGCATTTT
TRBV28	TRBD1	NA	TRBJ2-7	CASMKDRGRYEQYF	TGTGCCAGCATGAAGGACAGGGGGCGCTACGAGCAGTACTTC
TRBV19	NA	few	TRBJ2-3	CASSIEGGDSTDTQYF	TGTGCCAGTAGTATAGAAGGCGGGGATAGCACAGATACGCAGTATTTT
TRBV27	NA	NA	TRBJ2-7	CAASRGLGDREQYF	TGTGCCGCAAGCCGGGGTCTAGGGGACCGGGAGCAGTACTTC
TRBV2	TRBD1	NA	TRBJ1-1	CANSGQGSSTEAFF	TGTGCCAACAGTGGACAGGGGTCTAGCACTGAAGCTTTCTTT
TRBV7-2	NA	few	TRBJ2-4	CASSLSARDFDIQYF	TGTGCCAGCAGCTTATCAGCGCGGGATTTTGACATTCAGTACTTC
TRBV14	NA	few	TRBJ2-3	CASSQGADTQYF	TGTGCCAGCAGCCAAGGGGCAGATACGCAGTATTTT
TRBV30	NA	few	TRBJ1-2	CAWSTRDWATSF	TGTGCCTGGAGTACCCGGGACTGGGCTACATCCTTC
TRBV27	NA	few	TRBJ1-5	CASSSTANQPQHF	TGTGCCAGCAGCTCGACAGCAAATCAGCCCCAGCATTTT
TRBV4-3	TRBD2	few	TRBJ2-3	CASSQDLWSSGRWADTQYF	TGCGCCAGCAGCCAAGATCTTTGGAGTAGCGGGAGGTGGGCAGATACGCAGTATTTT
TRBV6-6	TRBD1	few	TRBJ1-1	CASRTGLDTEAFF	TGTGCCAGCAGGACAGGGCTAGACACTGAAGCTTTCTTT
TRBV6-5	NA	few	TRBJ1-1	CASSGYMNTEAFF	TGTGCCAGCAGCGGGTACATGAACACTGAAGCTTTCTTT
TRBV5-5	TRBD1	few	TRBJ2-7	CASSHPGQGMQQYF	TGTGCCAGCAGCCATCCGGGACAGGGGATGCAGCAGTACTTC
TRBV5-4	NA	few	TRBJ1-5	CASSLAGSQPQHF	TGTGCCAGCAGCTTGGCAGGGAGTCAGCCCCAGCATTTT